This T cell receptor (beta chain) was captured by sequencing in a study of T cell responses to AZD1222 COVID-19 vaccine. Sequenced by immunoSEQ multiplex PCR; TCRdb stores in-frame clones only, minus some. Seen here are about 150,000 clones, approximately 90% observed once, and the top ten hold 6.9%. Trimming pared 5 bases from V and 1 base from J, leaving 10 bases between. Germline values: CDR1 SGHAT, CDR2 FQDESV (reference sequence). The CDR3 runs to 14 residues. The origin of this receptor is an adult who had recovered from COVID-19. The chain employs TRBV11-1 and TRBJ2-3; D is uncertain. Here the sequenced sample was peripheral blood, taken after recovery from COVID-19. The CDR3 sequence: CASSPRAGTDTQYF. CDR3 DNA sequence: TGTGCCAGCAGCCCGCGCGCGGGCACAGATACGCAGTATTTT.